A single sample gave rise to the 9 T cell receptor beta chains below, sequenced in a study of blood T cell repertoires in COVID-19 (dated by TCRdb to 2019 to 2021). Preparation of the library involved the immunoSEQ multiplex PCR assay. Held by TCRdb, this immuneACCESS table contains in-frame sequences only and omits some clones. Under half of the omission traces to an unresolved V gene where checked; the cause of the rest is unknown. The sample table contains about 300,000 clones; only one count was recorded for 65% to 90% of them. About 4% of the sample belongs to the ten largest clones. The sample was PBMCs or T cells enriched from blood (not recorded which). The receptors derive from a man aged 25 to 40 who had recovered from COVID-19.

The rearrangement joins TRBV12-5 to TRBJ2-5; 8 bases map to TRBD2. Germline V gene lookup returns CDR1 LGHNT and CDR2 FRNRAP. Unmatched junction bases numbered 4, after V lost 6 bases and J lost 4 bases. The length of the CDR3 is 13 residues. In DNA form, the CDR3 reads TGTGCTAGTGGCTTAGCGGGACTAGAGACCCAGTACTTC. This sequence encodes CASGLAGLETQYF.

CDR3 region: CASSMAGAGNQPQHF. The CDR3 DNA is TGTGCCAGCAGCATGGCAGGGGCTGGGAATCAGCCCCAGCATTTT. The chain is built from TRBV28 and TRBJ1-5; D may be TRBD1 (6 bases). CDR1 is MDHEN, CDR2 SYDVKM, per germline. CDR3 length: 15 amino acids. The V gene lost 6 bases and the J gene lost 4 bases, with 16 bases spanning the gap. The full variable domain, with the rest looked up from reference TRBV28 and TRBJ1-5, is DVKVTQSSRYLVKRTGEKVFLECVQDMDHENMFWYRQDPGLGLRLIYFSYDVKMKEKGDIPEGYSVSREKKERFSLILESASTNQTSMYLCASSMAGAGNQPQHFGDGTRLSIL.

V usage is TRBV5-1 and J usage is TRBJ2-2; 11 nucleotides line up with TRBD1. The CDR3 consists of 19 residues. Trimming cost V 4 bases and J 0 bases; bases outside gene matches: 11. Looked up from germline, CDR1 is SGHRS and CDR2 is YFSETQ. The CDR3 nucleotides are TGCGCCAGCAGCCGAGGACAGGGGGCCCACGTTGCGAACACCGGGGAGCTGTTTTTT. As protein: CASSRGQGAHVANTGELFF. The full variable domain, its missing parts supplied by reference TRBV5-1 and TRBJ2-2, is KAGVTQTPRYLIKTRGQQVTLSCSPISGHRSVSWYQQTPGQGLQFLFEYFSETQRNKGNFPGRFSGRQFSNSRSEMNVSTLELGDSALYLCASSRGQGAHVANTGELFFGEGSRLTVL.

The V gene is TRBV5-1, the J gene TRBJ2-1; 12 bases map to TRBD2. Per the germline V gene, CDR1 is SGHRS and CDR2 is YFSETQ. The J segment lost 4 bases and the V segment lost 4 bases, leaving 3 bases of the junction unmatched. There are 15 residues in the CDR3. The CDR3 DNA is TGCGCCAGCAGCATAGGACTAGCGGGATACAATGAGCAGTTCTTC. Amino acid sequence: CASSIGLAGYNEQFF.

The chain employs TRBV4-1 and TRBJ2-5, with D possibly TRBD2 on 6 matching bases. Germline V gene data show CDR1 as MGHRA and CDR2 as YSYEKL. Trimming took 3 bases from V and 1 from J, leaving 6 bases between them. The CDR3 sequence is 13 residues long. CDR3 sequence (DNA): TGCGCCAGCAGCCAGGGAGGCCAAGAGACCCAGTACTTC. Its protein is CASSQGGQETQYF.

This sequence joins TRBV30 and TRBJ1-5; the D gene is possibly TRBD1 (6 bases). CDR1 GTSNPN and CDR2 SVGIG come from the germline V gene (reference sequence). Trimming cost V 0 bases and J 1 base, with 19 bases left between them. This CDR3 has 18 amino acids. CDR3 region: CAWSVRSPGRGSNQPQHF. The DNA for the CDR3 is TGTGCCTGGAGTGTGAGGTCCCCGGGCAGGGGAAGCAATCAGCCCCAGCATTTT.

The genes are TRBV2 and TRBJ1-4; 11 nucleotides agree with TRBD1. CDR1 and CDR2 (germline): SNHLY, FYNNEI. The trim removed 7 bases at V and 0 bases at J, leaving 1 base unmatched. The CDR3 spans 15 residues. DNA of the CDR3: TGTGCCAGCATGGGACAGGGGGCAACTAATGAAAAACTGTTTTTT. It translates to CASMGQGATNEKLFF.

The J gene is TRBJ1-1, the V gene TRBV13; 10 bases line up with TRBD1. The CDR3 is made up of 17 amino acids. V lost 4 bases to trimming and J lost 3 bases; unmatched junction nucleotides: 11. Per germline, CDR1 PRHDT and CDR2 FYEKMQ (reference sequence). CDR3 sequence: CASSSLRQGARDTEAFF. Here the CDR3 DNA reads TGTGCCAGCAGCTCGCTAAGACAGGGGGCTCGCGACACTGAAGCTTTCTTT.

Turning to this clone: The same CDR3 can be traced to other DNA sequences in this sample. This chain uses TRBV11-3 with TRBJ1-1; D gene unclear. The CDR3 is 12 residues long. Trimming removed 4 bases from V and 1 base from J, with 4 bases in between. The V gene's germline CDR1 is SGHNT and CDR2 YENEEA. CDR3 residues: CASSSRNTEAFF. The CDR3 nucleotides are TGTGCCAGCAGCTCCCGGAACACTGAAGCTTTCTTT.